A selection of T cell receptor beta chains follows, all from one sample in a study of beta chain features in type 1 diabetes. Clones were sequenced by immunoSEQ multiplex PCR, and TCRdb holds only the in-frame ones, with some missing. This sample yields some 160,000 clones, of which approximately 8.7% are seen a single time; around 0.64% belongs to the top ten. The material sequenced was central memory CD4+ T cells from blood. The receptors come from a young woman with type 1 diabetes. CDR3s include the opening cysteine and the closing phenylalanine or tryptophan.

CDR3 length	V gene	J gene	CDR3 protein
17	TRBV18	TRBJ1-2	CASSPGQGFYRGDGYTF
16	TRBV6-4	TRBJ2-3	CASSDLAGGPGDTQYF
15	TRBV7-8	TRBJ2-7	CASSTRFGQVHEQYF
16	TRBV29-1	TRBJ1-1	CSASGTQSSMNTEAFF
15	TRBV7-3	TRBJ2-1	CASSSDSGRGNEQFF
12	TRBV5-1	TRBJ2-1	CASSFYGGEQFF
15	TRBV6-5	TRBJ2-5	CASRPPGLVWETQYF
13	TRBV18	TRBJ2-3	CASSRDSTDTQYF
15	TRBV18	TRBJ2-7	CASSPEQGAPGEQYF
14	TRBV29-1	TRBJ1-5	CSVVGAGSNQPQHF
15	TRBV30	TRBJ2-1	CAWSLTSGMVNEQFF